This entry lists 4 T cell receptor beta chains sequenced from one sample in a study of T-cell memory formation after mild COVID-19. TCRdb passed the 5' RACE reads through MiXCR, listing each CDR3 protein once. The table lists 300,000 to 400,000 distinct CDR3 sequences, 15% to 20% of them singletons. Sequenced: PBMCs or a T cell subset sorted from them (not recorded which). All receptors derive from a young man who had mild COVID-19 (a few samples of this study predate the infection). Cell type and time point are not known.

The V call is TRBV5-1, the J call TRBJ1-1; D ambiguous. Trimming pared 1 base from V and 3 bases from J, leaving 13 bases between. The germline CDR1 and CDR2 sequences are SGHRS and YFSETQ. This CDR3 comprises 15 residues. The CDR3 nucleotides are TGCGCCAGCAGCTTGTCGGTTTATGAGTACACTGAAGCTTTCTTT. This gives the protein CASSLSVYEYTEAFF.

This clonotype was seen more than once but under ten times. The chain carries TRBV28 and TRBJ1-1; TRBD1 matches 9 bases. The V gene end was trimmed by 6 bases and the J gene end by 5 bases; junction bases not matched to a gene: 7. The CDR3 totals 14 residues. Germline V gene sequence: CDR1 MDHEN, CDR2 SYDVKM. In nucleotides, the CDR3 is TGTGCCAGCAGGGGGACAGGGCGGCGAACTGAAGCTTTCTTT. Translating gives CASRGTGRRTEAFF. Combining the CDR3 with reference TRBV28 and TRBJ1-1 gives the whole variable domain DVKVTQSSRYLVKRTGEKVFLECVQDMDHENMFWYRQDPGLGLRLIYFSYDVKMKEKGDIPEGYSVSREKKERFSLILESASTNQTSMYLCASRGTGRRTEAFFGQGTRLTVV.

This clonotype was picked up a small number of times. The chain uses TRBV7-3 and TRBJ2-5; 8 bases are shared with TRBD1. V lost 5 bases to trimming and J lost 5 bases; unmatched junction nucleotides: 10. This CDR3 is built from 15 residues. The germline V gene has CDR1 SGHTA and CDR2 FQGTGA. CDR3 DNA sequence: TGTGCCAGCAGCCCGCCGGGACAGGCACGGGAGACCCAGTACTTC. It yields the protein CASSPPGQARETQYF.

Of note for this clonotype: It may be a read error: a sequence one base away is much more abundant. The chain couples TRBV6-2 or TRBV6-3 to TRBJ1-1; no definite D call. Germline CDR1 and CDR2: MNHEY and SVGEGT. The V and J ends lost 2 bases and 1 base respectively, with 5 bases between them. The CDR3 length is 13 residues. CDR3 coding DNA: TGTGCCAGCAGTTACATGGAGAACACTGAAGCTTTCTTT. This encodes CASSYMENTEAFF.